The following is a T cell receptor beta chain sequence with its context. This receptor's antigen is unknown. The input lacks base qualities; no much larger clone sits a single base away. The donors were melanoma patients. Trimming takes 3 bases off V and 6 bases off J; junction bases not matched to a gene: 6. The CDR3 numbers 14 residues from cysteine through phenylalanine. Only the CDR3 part of the read is kept: 42 bases, read in frame from the first base. The germline V gene supplies CDR1 SGHTA and CDR2 FQGTGA. These data originate in a study of CD4+ T cells in melanoma (dated by TCRdb to about 2022). In the study overall: Neoantigen-specific CD4+ T cells in human melanoma were what the study investigated.

What the authors observed across the whole study: Diverse differentiation states were reported to be shown by neoantigen-specific CD4+ T cells in melanoma. The report described a correlation between neoantigen-specific CD4+ T cells and the function of CD8+ T cells, macrophages and B cells.

Library method: the immunoSEQ multiplex PCR assay. Drawn from immuneACCESS, this table holds only the in-frame rearrangements with V and J called that TCRdb kept. Clones are partly lost; checked studies trace under half to an unresolved V gene and leave the rest unexplained. This sample gives around 100,000 clones in total; around 93% of them show up just once. Jointly, the top ten make up less than 4% of the sample. This TCR was recovered from a human donor with melanoma. The specimen sequenced was peripheral blood. The receptor chain draws on TRBV7-3 and TRBJ2-3, with 7 junctional bases fitting TRBD2. At the DNA level, the sequence is TGTGCCAGCAGCTTTGGGGGGGGTGTGGATACGCAGTATTTT. The encoded protein is CASSFGGGVDTQYF. Reference TRBV7-3 and TRBJ2-3 genes cover what lies past the CDR3, so the full variable domain is GAGVSQTPSNKVTEKGKYVELRCDPISGHTALYWYRQSLGQGPEFLIYFQGTGAADDSGLPNDRFFAVRPEGSVSTLKIQRTERGDSAVYLCASSFGGGVDTQYFGPGTRLTVL.